The rows below give T cell receptor beta chains drawn from one sample of a study of long-term antiretroviral therapy in people with HIV. Here immunoSEQ multiplex PCR was the method, and the copy in TCRdb shows in-frame clones only, minus some. The sample has around 32,000 clones; about nine tenths are singletons. Sequenced material: unsorted PBMCs, taken 3.2 years before starting antiretroviral therapy. The receptors shown here come from a man over 45 with HIV. CDR3s include the opening cysteine and the closing phenylalanine or tryptophan. The order of the fields is clone size, J gene, D gene, V gene, CDR3 protein, CDR3 DNA. D genes are given only for firm matches. Size values are once, few and many counts, or a class for expanded clones, and some rows have none.

NA,TRBJ2-5,NA,TRBV19,CASSHIGGVAAETQYF,TGTGCCAGTAGCCATATAGGGGGGGTGGCGGCGGAGACCCAGTACTTC
NA,TRBJ2-1,TRBD1,TRBV28,CASSSPGQGGNEQFF,TGTGCCAGCAGTTCCCCGGGACAGGGGGGTAATGAGCAGTTCTTC
NA,TRBJ1-2,NA,TRBV6-5,CASSYVKWNGYTF,TGTGCCAGCAGTTACGTTAAGTGGAATGGCTACACCTTC
NA,TRBJ2-7,NA,TRBV6-1,CATSGTQAYEQYF,TGTGCCACCTCCGGGACGCAAGCCTACGAGCAGTACTTC
NA,TRBJ2-7,TRBD2,TRBV5-4,CASSPPRLAGAYEQYF,TGTGCCAGCAGCCCTCCCAGGCTAGCGGGAGCTTACGAGCAGTACTTC
NA,TRBJ1-1,TRBD1,TRBV5-1,CASSRLGDREAFF,TGCGCCAGCAGCCGGTTGGGGGACAGAGAAGCTTTCTTT
NA,TRBJ2-1,NA,TRBV5-1,CASSLILVGNEQFF,TGCGCCAGCAGCTTGATCCTAGTGGGGAATGAGCAGTTCTTC
NA,TRBJ2-7,TRBD1,TRBV29-1,CSVETPGQGYYEQYF,TGCAGCGTTGAGACGCCGGGACAGGGCTACTACGAGCAGTACTTC
NA,TRBJ1-3,NA,TRBV27,CASGVGVGGNTIYF,TGTGCCAGCGGGGTAGGAGTGGGGGGAAACACCATATATTTT
medium-sized,TRBJ1-5,NA,TRBV29-1,CSVVEGYGNQPQHF,TGCAGCGTTGTGGAAGGGTACGGCAATCAGCCCCAGCATTTT
once,TRBJ2-3,TRBD1,TRBV5-1,CASSPGDRDTQYF,TGCGCCAGCAGCCCCGGGGACAGGGATACGCAGTATTTT
NA,TRBJ2-3,NA,TRBV7-3,CASSLTGGEHTSTDTQYF,TGTGCCAGCAGCTTAACCGGGGGAGAACATACTAGCACAGATACGCAGTATTTT
few,TRBJ2-5,NA,TRBV9,CASTPGGLQETQYF,TGTGCCAGCACTCCAGGCGGCCTCCAAGAGACCCAGTACTTC
once,TRBJ1-2,NA,TRBV6-5,CASSYSKGWYNYGYTF,TGTGCCAGCAGTTACTCGAAGGGGTGGTATAACTATGGCTACACCTTC
NA,TRBJ1-4,NA,TRBV2,CASSFGGATNEKLFF,TGTGCCAGCAGTTTTGGGGGAGCAACTAATGAAAAACTGTTTTTT
NA,TRBJ2-1,TRBD2,TRBV4-2,CASRPKIAGGAHGEQFF,TGTGCCAGCAGACCAAAGATAGCGGGAGGGGCCCATGGTGAGCAGTTCTTC
NA,TRBJ2-1,TRBD2,TRBV5-6,CASSVTSGVYEQFF,TGTGCCAGCAGCGTGACTAGCGGGGTGTACGAGCAGTTCTTC
NA,TRBJ1-4,NA,TRBV28,CASSLSGAREKLFF,TGTGCCAGCAGTTTATCCGGGGCTCGTGAAAAACTGTTTTTT
NA,TRBJ1-4,NA,TRBV18,CASSPLRTGNEKLFF,TGTGCCAGCTCACCTCTAAGAACAGGAAATGAAAAACTGTTTTTT
few,TRBJ1-4,TRBD1,TRBV4-1,CASSQGAGTGNEKLFF,TGCGCCAGCAGCCAAGGGGCAGGGACAGGAAATGAAAAACTGTTTTTT
NA,TRBJ2-3,NA,TRBV7-8,CASSPGRDTQYF,TGTGCCAGCAGCCCAGGGAGGGATACGCAGTATTTT
NA,TRBJ1-1,NA,TRBV28,CASSSVGGDEAFF,TGTGCCAGCAGTTCCGTAGGGGGAGATGAAGCTTTCTTT
NA,TRBJ1-1,TRBD1,TRBV27,CASSLSRGGSGTEAFF,TGTGCCAGCAGTTTGAGCAGGGGGGGGTCCGGCACTGAAGCTTTCTTT
NA,TRBJ1-1,NA,TRBV7-9,CAARLGVNTEAFF,TGTGCCGCCCGCCTTGGGGTGAACACTGAAGCTTTCTTT
NA,TRBJ2-2,TRBD2,TRBV7-2,CASSLGPSSGGTGELFF,TGTGCCAGCAGCTTAGGACCGTCCAGCGGGGGCACCGGGGAGCTGTTTTTT
NA,TRBJ1-4,NA,TRBV2,CASRRDGSTNEKLFF,TGTGCCAGCAGAAGGGACGGTTCAACTAATGAAAAACTGTTTTTT
NA,TRBJ1-2,NA,TRBV30,CAWSNGDGYTF,TGTGCCTGGAGTAATGGGGATGGCTACACCTTC
NA,TRBJ2-7,TRBD2,TRBV11-2,CASSFPTSGNYEQYF,TGTGCCAGCAGCTTTCCGACTAGCGGGAACTACGAGCAGTACTTC
NA,TRBJ2-1,TRBD2,TRBV5-1,CASSLGLADYNEQFF,TGCGCCAGCAGCTTGGGACTAGCGGATTACAATGAGCAGTTCTTC
once,TRBJ1-5,NA,TRBV2,CASSEAVPVNQPQHF,TGTGCCAGCAGTGAAGCGGTGCCAGTCAATCAGCCCCAGCATTTT
NA,TRBJ2-7,TRBD1,TRBV15,CATSRGGTESSYEQYF,TGTGCCACCAGCAGAGGAGGGACAGAAAGCTCCTACGAGCAGTACTTC
NA,TRBJ1-1,NA,TRBV18,CASSKGITNTEAFF,TGTGCCAGCTCGAAGGGGATAACTAACACTGAAGCTTTCTTT
once,TRBJ2-7,NA,TRBV7-2,CASSLAAGGPLGHEQYF,TGTGCCAGCAGCTTAGCGGCCGGGGGCCCCCTGGGTCACGAGCAGTACTTC
NA,TRBJ1-1,NA,TRBV5-1,CASTNGGGGTEAFF,TGCGCCAGCACCAATGGGGGGGGCGGAACTGAAGCTTTCTTT
NA,TRBJ1-3,NA,TRBV4-2,CASSQVTGAGNTIYF,TGTGCCAGCAGCCAAGTAACAGGTGCTGGAAACACCATATATTTT
NA,TRBJ2-4,NA,TRBV5-6,CASSPGPAKNIQYF,TGTGCCAGCAGCCCGGGCCCAGCCAAAAACATTCAGTACTTC
NA,TRBJ2-1,NA,TRBV6-5,CASSFQRWPLEQFF,TGTGCCAGCAGTTTTCAAAGGTGGCCCCTGGAGCAGTTCTTC
NA,TRBJ2-1,NA,TRBV10-1,CASSEQGYNEQFF,TGCGCCAGCAGTGAACAGGGATACAATGAGCAGTTCTTC
NA,TRBJ2-7,NA,TRBV5-1,CASSLGWFQRKYF,TGCGCCAGCAGCTTGGGTTGGTTCCAGAGAAAGTACTTC
NA,TRBJ2-2,NA,TRBV30,CAWGSTGELFF,TGTGCCTGGGGCTCTACCGGGGAGCTGTTTTTT
NA,TRBJ1-6,NA,TRBV7-9,CAATGTADNSPLHF,TGTGCCGCCACAGGGACCGCTGATAATTCACCCCTCCACTTT
NA,TRBJ2-1,NA,TRBV9,CASSVLGQSVYNEQFF,TGTGCCAGCAGCGTCCTGGGACAATCAGTCTACAATGAGCAGTTCTTC
NA,TRBJ1-2,TRBD1,TRBV7-2,CASSLFGQGGGYTF,TGTGCCAGCAGCTTGTTCGGACAGGGAGGTGGCTACACCTTC
NA,TRBJ1-3,NA,TRBV7-6,CASSFGGNTIYF,TGTGCCAGCAGCTTTGGGGGAAACACCATATATTTT
NA,TRBJ1-2,NA,TRBV5-1,CASSPGTVSNYGYTF,TGCGCCAGCAGCCCAGGGACGGTCTCTAACTATGGCTACACCTTC
NA,TRBJ2-5,NA,TRBV5-1,CASSLIQETQYF,TGCGCCAGCAGCTTAATACAAGAGACCCAGTACTTC
NA,TRBJ2-3,NA,TRBV7-2,CASSVEKTDTQYF,TGTGCCAGCAGCGTTGAGAAGACAGATACGCAGTATTTT
few,TRBJ2-2,TRBD2,TRBV2,CASRTLLAGGYTGELFF,TGTGCCAGCAGGACCTTACTAGCGGGGGGGTACACCGGGGAGCTGTTTTTT
few,TRBJ2-7,NA,TRBV7-2,CASSHRQGRDEQYF,TGTGCCAGCAGCCACCGACAGGGGAGGGACGAGCAGTACTTC
NA,TRBJ1-2,NA,TRBV10-1,CASSEWLPYGYTF,TGCGCCAGCAGTGAGTGGCTTCCCTATGGCTACACCTTC
NA,TRBJ2-5,NA,TRBV5-1,CASSSLPLGETQYF,TGCGCCAGCAGCTCCCTCCCCCTCGGGGAGACCCAGTACTTC
NA,TRBJ2-5,NA,TRBV29-1,CSVAPRIQETQYF,TGCAGCGTTGCCCCCAGGATACAAGAGACCCAGTACTTC
NA,TRBJ1-3,NA,TRBV9,CASSETRGRNTIYF,TGTGCCAGCAGCGAAACCCGGGGTCGAAACACCATATATTTT
NA,TRBJ2-1,TRBD2,TRBV5-1,CASSLDGSGGWLFF,TGCGCCAGCAGCTTGGATGGTAGCGGGGGGTGGCTGTTCTTC
NA,TRBJ1-3,NA,TRBV2,CASRVGPIGNTIYF,TGTGCCAGCAGAGTAGGACCGATTGGAAACACCATATATTTT
NA,TRBJ1-2,NA,TRBV28,CASNLPRGGYGYTF,TGTGCCAGCAACCTCCCGAGGGGGGGTTATGGCTACACCTTC
NA,TRBJ2-5,TRBD1,TRBV7-3,CASSLGPGTGITQYF,TGTGCCAGCAGCTTAGGACCCGGGACAGGGATAACCCAGTACTTC
NA,TRBJ2-5,TRBD1,TRBV30,CAWSRDRGKETQYF,TGTGCCTGGAGCCGAGACAGGGGAAAAGAGACCCAGTACTTC
NA,TRBJ2-6,NA,TRBV7-3,CASSLLGGPGANVLTF,TGTGCCAGCAGCCTACTCGGGGGGCCTGGGGCCAACGTCCTGACTTTC